The clone carrying this T cell receptor (beta chain) was seen a few times. The antigen remains unidentified. The data stem from a study of T cells in localized non-small cell lung cancer. General study results and limits: Uninvolved adjacent lung showed higher T cell clonality than tumor. A higher density of T cells in blood coincided with extended overall survival. Paired adjacent lung recovered a median roughly 56 of the top 100 tumor clones.

TCRdb's table, derived via immunoSEQ multiplex PCR, lists solely in-frame clones and lacks some. The sample has thousands of clones; about a quarter are singletons. This TCR came from a woman aged 40 to 75 with stage I lung adenocarcinoma. The sequenced sample was normal lung tissue next to the tumor, obtained before any cancer treatment.

The CDR3: CASSPSGLSNEKLFF. DNA for the CDR3: TGTGCCAGCAGTCCGTCAGGGCTTAGTAATGAAAAACTGTTTTTT. V gene TRBV28 combines with J gene TRBJ1-4; weak D call: TRBD1 (5 bases). Trimming left V 5 bases short and J 4 bases short, with 14 bases between. This CDR3 comprises 15 residues. The germline CDR1 and CDR2 sequences are MDHEN and SYDVKM.